The TCR beta chain described here comes from a study of shared clonotypes between healthy human individuals. In the study's own analysis: Filtering differed for immunoSEQ, which gave only junction sequences without quality scores. Clones were sequenced by immunoSEQ multiplex PCR, and TCRdb holds only the in-frame ones, with some missing. V, J and clone size were drawn from that table, and D and trimming were deduced from the DNA. The data contain around 700,000 clones, about 91% of them seen just once; the ten biggest clones take up approximately 22%. Overall study findings and caveats: Sequencing depth was expected to influence donor clonotype sharing. Shared clonotypes across all four donors exceeded non-shared ones in generation probability.

This CDR3 contains 16 residues. The germline V gene has CDR1 LNHDA and CDR2 SQIVND (reference sequence). The ends were cut back, 5 bases at V and 2 bases at J, with 16 bases in the middle. CD45RO-negative CD8 cells positively selected for CCR7 made up the naive population, which excluded terminally differentiated effector memory CD45RA+ cells. Each of the donors was a healthy adult who was HIV-negative and had not had a recent acute infection or vaccination. A note on this clone: Its antigen is not known.

The sequenced sample consisted of naive CD8+ T cells sorted from blood. The TCR originated in a man in his thirties or forties in good health. This chain joins TRBV19 and TRBJ1-5, with D unresolved. CDR3 residues: CASSDISSAGNQPQHF. DNA of the CDR3: TGTGCCAGTAGTGACATCTCTTCGGCGGGCAATCAGCCCCAGCATTTT.